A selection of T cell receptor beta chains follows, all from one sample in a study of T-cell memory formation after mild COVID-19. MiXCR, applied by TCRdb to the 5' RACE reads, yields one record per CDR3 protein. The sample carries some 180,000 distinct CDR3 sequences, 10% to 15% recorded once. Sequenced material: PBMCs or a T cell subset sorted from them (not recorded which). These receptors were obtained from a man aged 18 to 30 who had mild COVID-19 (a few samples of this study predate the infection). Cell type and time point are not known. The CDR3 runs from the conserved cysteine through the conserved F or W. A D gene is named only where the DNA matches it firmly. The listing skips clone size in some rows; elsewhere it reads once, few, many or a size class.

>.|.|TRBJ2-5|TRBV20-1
TGCAGTGCTGACCAGCGGCAAGAGACCCAGTACTTC
CSADQRQETQYF
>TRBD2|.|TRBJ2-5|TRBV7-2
TGTGCCAGCAGCAGACTAGCGGGGGGACAAGAGACCCAGTACTTC
CASSRLAGGQETQYF
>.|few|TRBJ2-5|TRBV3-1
TGTGCCAGCAGCCATCTCGAACAAGAGACCCAGTACTTC
CASSHLEQETQYF
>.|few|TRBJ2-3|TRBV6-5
TGTGCCAGCAGTTACTCAGGCTATTCGGGGGTAGATACGCAGTATTTT
CASSYSGYSGVDTQYF
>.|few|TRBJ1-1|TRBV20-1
TGCAGTGCTAGAGATTGGGGGGGGGAGAACACTGAAGCTTTCTTT
CSARDWGGENTEAFF
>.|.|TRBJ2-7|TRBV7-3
TGTGCCAGCAGATCAGTACCCTACGAGCAGTACTTC
CASRSVPYEQYF
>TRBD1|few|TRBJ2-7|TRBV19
TGTGCCAGTAGTTCGGACAGGGAACTTACCTACGAGCAGTACTTC
CASSSDRELTYEQYF
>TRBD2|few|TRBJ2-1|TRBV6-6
TGTGCCAGCAGTCGGCTTTTGCGGGGGAGGAGCTCCTACAATGAGCAGTTCTTC
CASSRLLRGRSSYNEQFF
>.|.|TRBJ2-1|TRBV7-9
TGTGCCAGCAGCGCGCGGCATGAGCAGTTCTTC
CASSARHEQFF
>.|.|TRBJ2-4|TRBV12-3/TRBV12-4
TGTGCCAGCAGCCCCCTGGTTACGGCCAAAAACATTCAGTACTTC
CASSPLVTAKNIQYF
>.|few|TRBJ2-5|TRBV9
TGTGCCAGCAGCCCTCTGGGGGGAGGAGAGACCCAGTACTTC
CASSPLGGGETQYF
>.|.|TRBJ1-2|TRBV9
TGTGCCAGCAGCGTCGGTCTCGGTCGGGGCTACACCTTC
CASSVGLGRGYTF
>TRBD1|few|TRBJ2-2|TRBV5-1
TGCGCCAGCAAGGGACAGGGTAACACCGGGGAGCTGTTTTTT
CASKGQGNTGELFF
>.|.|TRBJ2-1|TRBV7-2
TGTGCCAGCAGCTTAGCCGGAGACACTTGGAATGAGCAGTTCTTC
CASSLAGDTWNEQFF
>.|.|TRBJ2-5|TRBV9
TGTGCCAGCAGCGTAGGAGTCAATAAAGAGACCCAGTACTTC
CASSVGVNKETQYF
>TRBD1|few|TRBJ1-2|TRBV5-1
TGCGCCAGCAGGACCCCCGGGACAGGGGCAAAGAATGGCTACACCTTC
CASRTPGTGAKNGYTF
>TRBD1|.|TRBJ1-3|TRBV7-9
TGTGCCAGCAACCCTAGGGGGCAGCCTGGAAACACCATATATTTT
CASNPRGQPGNTIYF
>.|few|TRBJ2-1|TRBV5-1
TGCGCCACTCGTACCGGGCCCCAGCTTCACAATGAGCAGTTCTTC
CATRTGPQLHNEQFF
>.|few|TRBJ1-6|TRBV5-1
TGCGCCAGCAGCTTGGGGGGTATTGACTCACCCCTCCACTTT
CASSLGGIDSPLHF
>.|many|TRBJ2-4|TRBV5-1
TGCGCCAGCAGCTTGGGTAACAGCGTAGCCAAAAACATTCAGTACTTC
CASSLGNSVAKNIQYF
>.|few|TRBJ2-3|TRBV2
TGTGCCAGCAGAGGAGGACCTAGCACAGATACGCAGTATTTT
CASRGGPSTDTQYF
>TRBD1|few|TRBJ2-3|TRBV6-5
TGTGCCAGCAGGGTACAGGGGTGGGCAGATACGCAGTATTTT
CASRVQGWADTQYF
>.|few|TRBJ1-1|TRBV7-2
TGTGCCAGCAGCGGAGGGATGAACACTGAAGCTTTCTTT
CASSGGMNTEAFF
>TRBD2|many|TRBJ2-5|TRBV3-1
TGTGCCAGCAGCCAAGGACCTAGCGGGGAAGAGACCCAGTACTTC
CASSQGPSGEETQYF
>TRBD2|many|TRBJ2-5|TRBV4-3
TGCGCCAGCAGCCAAGGGAACGGGAGGGAGACCCAGTACTTC
CASSQGNGRETQYF